This T cell receptor (beta chain) was captured by sequencing in a study of T cells in narcolepsy. Study in general: Enrolled donors included narcolepsy type 1 or type 2 patients and healthy controls.

Concerning this clone itself: Its antigen is currently unknown.

General observations from the study: Autoreactive clonotypes reportedly recurred in blood of same and different patients, not controls. Same-patient CSF and blood CD4+ T cell clonotypes included HCRT-specific and TRIB2-specific autoreactive ones.

TCRdb's copy holds only in-frame clones and misses some; the assay was immunoSEQ multiplex PCR. The sample lists roughly 25,000 clones; 75% to 85% were seen once. The source of this sequence is a human donor in good health. The sample taken for sequencing was memory (CD45RA-) CD4+ T cells from blood.

CDR3 bases: TGTGCCAGCAGTTTATCGGTAATCGGCGGGGACAGGGTGTATGAGCAGTTCTTC. Its translation is CASSLSVIGGDRVYEQFF. The chain recombines TRBV27 with TRBJ2-1, with 9 positions matching TRBD1. V gave up 0 bases and J gave up 8 bases; unmatched junction bases: 14. Germline CDR1 is MNHEY and CDR2 is SMNVEV (reference sequence). CDR3 size: 18 residues.